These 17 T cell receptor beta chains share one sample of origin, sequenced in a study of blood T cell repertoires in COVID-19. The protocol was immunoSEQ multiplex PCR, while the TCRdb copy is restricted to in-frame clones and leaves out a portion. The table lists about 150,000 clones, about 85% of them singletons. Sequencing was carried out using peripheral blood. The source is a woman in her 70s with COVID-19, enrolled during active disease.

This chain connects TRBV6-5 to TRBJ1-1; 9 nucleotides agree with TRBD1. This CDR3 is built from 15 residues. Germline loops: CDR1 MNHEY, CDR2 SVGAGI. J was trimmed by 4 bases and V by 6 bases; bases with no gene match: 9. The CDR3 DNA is TGTGCCAGCAGACCCGACAACAGGGGGCGCACTGAAGCTTTCTTT. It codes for CASRPDNRGRTEAFF.

The CDR3 here is CASSLSDRPGNGYTF. The CDR3 coding sequence is TGTGCCAGCAGTTTATCGGACCGGCCCGGGAATGGCTACACCTTC. The chain combines TRBV28 with TRBJ1-2; D gene ambiguous. V was clipped by 1 base and J by 6 bases, with 15 bases between them. This CDR3 region has 15 residues. Germline CDR1 reads MDHEN; CDR2 reads SYDVKM.

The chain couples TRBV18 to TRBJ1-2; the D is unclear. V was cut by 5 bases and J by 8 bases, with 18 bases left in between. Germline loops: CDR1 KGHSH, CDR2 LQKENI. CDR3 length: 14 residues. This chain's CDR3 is CASSSTTPRVGYTF. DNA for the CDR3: TGTGCCAGCTCATCCACGACACCGAGAGTCGGCTACACCTTC.

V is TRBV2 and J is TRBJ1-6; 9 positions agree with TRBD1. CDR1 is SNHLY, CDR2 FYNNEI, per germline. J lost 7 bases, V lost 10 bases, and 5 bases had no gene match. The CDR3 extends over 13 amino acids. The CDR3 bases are TGTGCCAAGGCCGGACAGGGGAATTCACCCCTCCACTTT. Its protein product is CAKAGQGNSPLHF.

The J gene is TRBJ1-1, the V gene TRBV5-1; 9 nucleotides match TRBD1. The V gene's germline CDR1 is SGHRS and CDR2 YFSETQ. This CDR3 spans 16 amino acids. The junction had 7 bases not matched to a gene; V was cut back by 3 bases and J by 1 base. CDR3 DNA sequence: TGCGCCAGCAGCTCAGGGCTACAGGGGGCGAACACTGAAGCTTTCTTT. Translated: CASSSGLQGANTEAFF. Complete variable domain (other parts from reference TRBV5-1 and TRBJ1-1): KAGVTQTPRYLIKTRGQQVTLSCSPISGHRSVSWYQQTPGQGLQFLFEYFSETQRNKGNFPGRFSGRQFSNSRSEMNVSTLELGDSALYLCASSSGLQGANTEAFFGQGTRLTVV.

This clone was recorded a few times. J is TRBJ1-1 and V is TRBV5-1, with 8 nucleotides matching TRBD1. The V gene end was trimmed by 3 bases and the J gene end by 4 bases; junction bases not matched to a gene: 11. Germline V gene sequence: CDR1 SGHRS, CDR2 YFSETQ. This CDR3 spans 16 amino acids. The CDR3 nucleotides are TGCGCCAGCAGCTGGGGACAGGAACTACGGGGCACTGAAGCTTTCTTT. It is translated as CASSWGQELRGTEAFF. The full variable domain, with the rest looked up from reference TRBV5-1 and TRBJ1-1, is KAGVTQTPRYLIKTRGQQVTLSCSPISGHRSVSWYQQTPGQGLQFLFEYFSETQRNKGNFPGRFSGRQFSNSRSEMNVSTLELGDSALYLCASSWGQELRGTEAFFGQGTRLTVV.

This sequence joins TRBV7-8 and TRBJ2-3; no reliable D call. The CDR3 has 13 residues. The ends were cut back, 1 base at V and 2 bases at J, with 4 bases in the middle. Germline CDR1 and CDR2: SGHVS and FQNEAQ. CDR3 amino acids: CASSLDTTDTQYF. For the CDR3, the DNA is TGTGCCAGCAGCTTAGACACCACAGATACGCAGTATTTT.

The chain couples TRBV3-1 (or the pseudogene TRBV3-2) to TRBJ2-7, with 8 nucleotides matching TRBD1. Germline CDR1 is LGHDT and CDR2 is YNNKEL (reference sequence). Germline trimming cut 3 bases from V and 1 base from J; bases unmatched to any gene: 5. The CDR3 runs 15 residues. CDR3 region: CASSQGDRISYEQYF. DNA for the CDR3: TGTGCCAGCAGCCAGGGGGACAGGATATCCTACGAGCAGTACTTC.

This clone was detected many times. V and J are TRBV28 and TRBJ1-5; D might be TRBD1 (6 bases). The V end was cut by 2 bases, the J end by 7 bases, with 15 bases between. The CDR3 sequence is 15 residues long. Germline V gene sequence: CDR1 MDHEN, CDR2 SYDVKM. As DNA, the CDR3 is TGTGCCAGCAGTTTAAGTTCGGCAGGGGCGCAGCCCCAGCATTTT. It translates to CASSLSSAGAQPQHF.

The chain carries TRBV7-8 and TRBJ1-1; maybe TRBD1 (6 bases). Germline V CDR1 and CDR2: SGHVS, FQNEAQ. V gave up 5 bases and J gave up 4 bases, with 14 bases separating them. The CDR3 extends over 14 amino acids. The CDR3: CASSADSLGTEAFF. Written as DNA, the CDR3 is TGTGCCAGCAGCGCGGACAGTCTTGGCACTGAAGCTTTCTTT.

The CDR3 DNA follows: TGCGCCAGCAGCTTCTCTGGGAGCGAGACCCAGTACTTC. Translated, it gives CASSFSGSETQYF. V usage is TRBV5-1 and J usage is TRBJ2-5; D might be TRBD2 (5 bases). V lost 2 bases, J lost 5 bases, and 10 bases lay in between. This CDR3 spans 13 amino acids. The germline V gene has CDR1 SGHRS and CDR2 YFSETQ.

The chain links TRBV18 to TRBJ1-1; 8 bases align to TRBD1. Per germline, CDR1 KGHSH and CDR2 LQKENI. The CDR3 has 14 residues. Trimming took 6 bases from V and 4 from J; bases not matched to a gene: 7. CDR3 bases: TGTGCCAGCTCGCCAGGACAGGGTTTCACTGAAGCTTTCTTT. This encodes CASSPGQGFTEAFF.

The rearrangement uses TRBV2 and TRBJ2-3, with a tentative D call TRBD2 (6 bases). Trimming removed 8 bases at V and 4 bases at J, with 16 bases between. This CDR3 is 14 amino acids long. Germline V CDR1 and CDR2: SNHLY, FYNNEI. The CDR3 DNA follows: TGTGCCAGCCTCGGGGGACGGAGGGCAGATACGCAGTATTTT. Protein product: CASLGGRRADTQYF.

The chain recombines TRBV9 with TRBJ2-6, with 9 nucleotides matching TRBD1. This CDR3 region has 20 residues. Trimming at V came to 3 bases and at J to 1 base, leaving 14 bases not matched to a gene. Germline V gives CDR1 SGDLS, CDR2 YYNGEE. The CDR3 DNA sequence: TGTGCCAGCAGCGCCGGGACAGGGATCTCAGGAGTGTCTGGGGCCAACGTCCTGACTTTC. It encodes CASSAGTGISGVSGANVLTF.

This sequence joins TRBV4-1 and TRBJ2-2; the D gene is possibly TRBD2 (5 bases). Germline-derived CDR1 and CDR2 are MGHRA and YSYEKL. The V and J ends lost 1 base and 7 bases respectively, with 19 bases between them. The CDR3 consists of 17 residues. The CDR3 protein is CASSQGARPAGRGELFF. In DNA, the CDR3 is TGCGCCAGCAGCCAAGGTGCTCGGCCGGCGGGCCGCGGGGAGCTGTTTTTT.

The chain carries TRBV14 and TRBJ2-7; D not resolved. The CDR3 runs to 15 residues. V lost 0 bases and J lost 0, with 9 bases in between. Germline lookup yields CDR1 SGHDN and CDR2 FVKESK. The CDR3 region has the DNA TGTGCCAGCAGCCAAGATCTTGGCCGCTCCTACGAGCAGTACTTC. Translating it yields CASSQDLGRSYEQYF.

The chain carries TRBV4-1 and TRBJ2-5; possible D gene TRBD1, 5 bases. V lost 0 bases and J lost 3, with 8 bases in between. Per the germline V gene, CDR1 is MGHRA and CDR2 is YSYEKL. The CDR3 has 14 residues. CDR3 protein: CASSQDPREETQYF. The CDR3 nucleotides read TGCGCCAGCAGCCAAGATCCCAGGGAAGAGACCCAGTACTTC.